These 16 T cell receptor beta chains came from one sample sequenced in a study of regulatory T cells in long-lasting Graves disease. Arm-PCR with iRepertoire HTBI primers amplified the CDR3 regions for these TCR beta libraries. TCRdb re-called the multiplex PCR reads through MiXCR, storing one row per CDR3 protein. This table holds 350,000 to 450,000 distinct CDR3 sequences, more than 20% found once. Time point reported: persistent/refractory GD, antithyroid drugs over 5 years with positive TRAb. The authors made the TCR library using RNA they extracted from PBMCs. Sequences were derived from peripheral blood mononuclear cells (PBMCs), sampled when the disease was refractory, from a patient treated with antithyroid drugs. Receptors were obtained from a female donor with Graves disease.

This clonotype was counted a few times. A read error may account for a junction end that differs from germline. The gene calls are TRBV11-2 and TRBJ1-2, with D tentatively TRBD1 (6 bases). CDR1 and CDR2 from the germline V gene are SGHAT and FQNNGV. The CDR3 sequence is 18 residues long. This CDR3 is CASSPAYPVTGQPYGYTF. The DNA of the CDR3 is TGCGCCAGCAGCCCCGCCTACCCTGTGACAGGCCAACCTTATGGCTACACCTTC.

This clonotype was detected only a few times. The chain is built from TRBV18 and TRBJ1-1; the D gene is possibly TRBD1 (5 bases). The CDR3 spans 15 residues. With 0 bases removed from V and 2 bases from J, the gap between germline ends came to 10 bases. The germline gives CDR1 KGHSH, CDR2 LQKENI. The CDR3 DNA is TGTGCCAGCTCACCACCGGGACGGACTAACACTGAAGCTTTCTTT. Its translation: CASSPPGRTNTEAFF. The full variable domain, completed using reference TRBV18 and TRBJ1-1, is NAGVMQNPRHLVRRRGQEARLRCSPMKGHSHVYWYRQLPEEGLKFMVYLQKENIIDESGMPKERFSAEFPKEGPSILRIQQVVRGDSAAYFCASSPPGRTNTEAFFGQGTRLTVV.

J is TRBJ1-6 and V is TRBV12-3 or TRBV12-4; 9 nucleotides agree with TRBD1. Trimming at V came to 5 bases and at J to 9 bases, leaving 8 bases not matched to a gene. The CDR3 loop spans 15 amino acids. The CDR3 DNA reads as TGTGCCAGCAGTATGAATTGGGACAGGGTTTCACCCCTCCACTTT. Encoded protein: CASSMNWDRVSPLHF.

This chain connects TRBV29-1 to TRBJ2-4, with TRBD2 as a possible D gene (5 bases). The CDR3 runs 12 residues. The germline gives CDR1 SQVTM, CDR2 ANQGSEA. V gave up 3 bases and J gave up 4 bases, with 7 bases separating them. DNA of the CDR3: TGCAGCGTTGAGTCGGGAAAAAACATTCAGTACTTC. Its protein is CSVESGKNIQYF.

This clonotype came up many times. The rearrangement links TRBV2 to TRBJ1-3; D not certain. The CDR3 length is 13 residues. Germline V gene lookup returns CDR1 SNHLY and CDR2 FYNNEI. V lost 3 bases and J lost 4, with 7 bases in between. CDR3 amino acids: CASSEEEGNTIYF. In DNA form, the CDR3 reads TGTGCCAGCAGTGAGGAGGAGGGAAACACCATATATTTT.

This clonotype has a handful of counts. The genes are TRBV28 and TRBJ2-3, with 9 bases lining up with TRBD2. The CDR3 is made up of 16 amino acids. The germline CDR1 and CDR2 sequences are MDHEN and SYDVKM. Trimming took 5 bases from V and 0 from J; bases not matched to a gene: 6. The CDR3 DNA reads TGTGCCAGCAGTGGGACTAGCAGTGCTAGCACAGATACGCAGTATTTT. Its protein product is CASSGTSSASTDTQYF.

The rearrangement joins TRBV5-1 to TRBJ2-7, with D perhaps TRBD1 (6 bases). Germline V CDR1 and CDR2: SGHRS, YFSETQ. Trimming removed 0 bases at V and 2 bases at J, with 12 bases between. The CDR3 totals 15 residues. The CDR3 bases are TGCGCCAGCAGCTTGGAACAGGGCATGACCTACGAGCAGTACTTC. This encodes CASSLEQGMTYEQYF.

This clonotype showed up many times. V and J are TRBV28 and TRBJ1-2, with no clear D. Trimming stripped 5 bases from V and 8 bases from J, with 12 bases between. Germline values: CDR1 MDHEN, CDR2 SYDVKM. The CDR3 has 12 residues. This CDR3 is CASSETPKGYTF. CDR3 bases: TGTGCCAGCAGTGAGACCCCGAAGGGCTACACCTTC.

This chain connects TRBV7-2 to TRBJ1-3, with D perhaps TRBD1 (5 bases). The CDR3 consists of 18 residues. Per the germline V gene, CDR1 is SGHTA and CDR2 is FQGNSA. V lost 0 bases and J lost 4, with 19 bases in between. The CDR3: CASSLAPPQGPQGNTIYF. The CDR3 DNA is TGTGCCAGCAGCTTAGCCCCGCCCCAGGGTCCCCAAGGAAACACCATATATTTT.

This clonotype was detected many times. The rearrangement uses TRBV3-1 and TRBJ2-7; TRBD2 matches 15 bases. CDR3 size: 15 residues. The ends lost 4 bases at V and 6 bases at J; junction bases unmatched: 4. The germline V gene encodes CDR1 LGHDT and CDR2 YNNKEL (reference sequence). CDR3 amino acids: CASSPGLAGGAEQYF. The CDR3 DNA reads TGTGCCAGCAGCCCGGGACTAGCGGGAGGAGCCGAGCAGTACTTC.

In this sample, this clonotype turned up many times. The CDR3 coding sequence is TGTGCCAGCAGCTCCGACACGACACCAAACACTGAAGCTTTCTTT. Encoded protein: CASSSDTTPNTEAFF. The chain is built from TRBV11-2 and TRBJ1-1; D gene ambiguous. The germline CDR1 and CDR2 sequences are SGHAT and FQNNGV. This CDR3 spans 15 amino acids. Trimming took off 4 bases at V and 2 bases at J, with 14 bases between the two ends.

A few counts support this clonotype. The CDR3 is CSASIDRSSYEQYF. In DNA form, the CDR3 reads TGCAGTGCTTCTATCGACCGAAGCTCCTACGAGCAGTACTTC. The V and J genes are TRBV20-1 and TRBJ2-7; no clear D. The CDR3 extends over 14 amino acids. CDR1 and CDR2 (germline): DFQATT, SNEGSKA (reference sequence). Between the trimmed V and J ends, which lost 5 bases and 0 bases, there was a span of 14 bases.

The chain has TRBV5-1 and TRBJ2-3; TRBD2 matches 9 bases. The germline gives CDR1 SGHRS, CDR2 YFSETQ. This CDR3 contains 14 residues. With V trimmed by 0 bases and J by 5 bases, 1 base remained unmatched. The CDR3 bases are TGCGCCAGCAGCTTGGCAGCGGGGGGAGATACGCAGTATTTT. It codes for CASSLAAGGDTQYF.

V usage is TRBV12-3 or TRBV12-4 and J usage is TRBJ2-1; D unclear. CDR3 length: 12 amino acids. Trimming pared 1 base from V and 6 bases from J, leaving 4 bases between. The CDR3 DNA sequence: TGTGCCAGCAGTTTAGGCTCCAATGAGCAGTTCTTC. It specifies CASSLGSNEQFF.

This clonotype was observed many times. The V gene is TRBV12-3 or TRBV12-4, the J gene TRBJ1-5, with D possibly TRBD1 on 5 matching bases. This CDR3 region has 13 residues. V gave up 5 bases and J gave up 4 bases, with 9 bases separating them. CDR3 in amino acids: CASSSGGNQPQHF. CDR3 DNA sequence: TGTGCCAGCAGTAGTGGGGGGAATCAGCCCCAGCATTTT.

This clonotype was picked up many times. CDR3: CASSEGTRENEKLFF. The CDR3 coding sequence is TGTGCCAGCAGTGAGGGTACGCGAGAAAATGAAAAACTGTTTTTT. The chain joins TRBV2 to TRBJ1-4; D gene unclear. The germline gives CDR1 SNHLY, CDR2 FYNNEI. CDR3 length: 15 residues. V lost 3 bases and J lost 5, with 13 bases in between. Drawing the rest from reference TRBV2 and TRBJ1-4, the complete variable domain is EPEVTQTPSHQVTQMGQEVILRCVPISNHLYFYWYRQILGQKVEFLVSFYNNEISEKSEIFDDQFSVERPDGSNFTLKIRSTKLEDSAMYFCASSEGTRENEKLFFGSGTQLSVL.